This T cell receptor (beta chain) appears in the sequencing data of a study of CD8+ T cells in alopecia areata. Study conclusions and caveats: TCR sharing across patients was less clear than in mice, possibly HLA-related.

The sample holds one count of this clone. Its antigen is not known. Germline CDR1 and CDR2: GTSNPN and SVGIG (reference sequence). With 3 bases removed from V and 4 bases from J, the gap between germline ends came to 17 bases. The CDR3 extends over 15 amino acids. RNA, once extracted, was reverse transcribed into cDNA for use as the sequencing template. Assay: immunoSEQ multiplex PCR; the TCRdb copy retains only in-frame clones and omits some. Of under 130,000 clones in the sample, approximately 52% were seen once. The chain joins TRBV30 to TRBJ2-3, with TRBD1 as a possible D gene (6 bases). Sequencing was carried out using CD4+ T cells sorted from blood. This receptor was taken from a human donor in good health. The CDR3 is CAWRANREWADTQYF. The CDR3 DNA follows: TGTGCCTGGAGGGCCAACAGGGAATGGGCAGATACGCAGTATTTT.